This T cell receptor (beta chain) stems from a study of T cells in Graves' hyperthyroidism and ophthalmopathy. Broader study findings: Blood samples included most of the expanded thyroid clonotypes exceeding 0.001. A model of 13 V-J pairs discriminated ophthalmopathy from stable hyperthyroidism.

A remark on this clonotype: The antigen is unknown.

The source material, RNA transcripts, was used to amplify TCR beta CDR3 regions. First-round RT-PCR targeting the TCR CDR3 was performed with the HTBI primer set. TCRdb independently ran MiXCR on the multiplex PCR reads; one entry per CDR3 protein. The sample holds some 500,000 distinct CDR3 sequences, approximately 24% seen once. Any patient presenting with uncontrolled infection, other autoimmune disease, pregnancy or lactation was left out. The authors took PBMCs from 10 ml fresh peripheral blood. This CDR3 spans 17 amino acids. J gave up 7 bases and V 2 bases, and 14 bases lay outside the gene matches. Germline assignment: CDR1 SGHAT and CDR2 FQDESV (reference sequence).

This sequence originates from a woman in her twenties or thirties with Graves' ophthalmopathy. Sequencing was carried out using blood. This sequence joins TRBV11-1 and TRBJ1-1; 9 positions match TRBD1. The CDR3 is CASSLCSTGGLLFEAFF. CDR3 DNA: TGTGCCAGCAGCTTATGCTCTACAGGGGGCCTACTATTTGAAGCTTTCTTT.